These T cell receptor beta chains were read from a single sample in a study of T cell responses to AZD1222 COVID-19 vaccine. Using immunoSEQ multiplex PCR, the repertoire was profiled, and TCRdb retains in-frame clones only, with some absent. The sample yields about 140,000 clones, 75% to 90% seen once. This specimen was peripheral blood, taken on day 0 of AZD1222 vaccination. The receptors shown here come from an adult in good health. CDR3s include the opening cysteine and the closing phenylalanine or tryptophan. Each record gives: D gene, V gene, clone size, J gene, CDR3 protein, CDR3 DNA. D genes are given only for firm matches. Clone size is not always given. Where it is, it says once, few, many or a class for expanded clones.

TRBD2	TRBV19	.	TRBJ2-2	CASSIIAGAGELFF	TGTGCCAGTAGTATTATCGCGGGGGCCGGGGAGCTGTTTTTT
.	TRBV19	.	TRBJ1-1	CASSRGMGGTEAFF	TGTGCCAGTAGTAGGGGCATGGGGGGCACTGAAGCTTTCTTT
.	TRBV28	few	TRBJ1-4	CASSAGSATNEKLFF	TGTGCCAGCAGCGCAGGGTCTGCAACTAATGAAAAACTGTTTTTT
.	TRBV3-1/TRBV3-2	.	TRBJ1-6	CASSQTGGGVRSPLHF	TGTGCCAGCAGCCAAACTGGAGGGGGGGTTCGGTCACCCCTCCACTTT
.	TRBV7-8	.	TRBJ1-2	CASSLKHAGQNYTF	TGTGCCAGCAGCTTAAAGCATGCAGGGCAGAACTACACCTTC
TRBD2	TRBV9	.	TRBJ2-5	CASSVSGSPRETQYF	TGTGCCAGCAGCGTTAGCGGGAGCCCCCGGGAGACCCAGTACTTC
TRBD2	TRBV28	.	TRBJ2-3	CASSSPPLAEGPDTQYF	TGTGCCAGCAGCTCGCCCCCCCTAGCGGAAGGCCCAGATACGCAGTATTTT
TRBD2	TRBV6-1	few	TRBJ2-7	CASSEALSGRSYEQYF	TGTGCCAGCAGTGAAGCGCTTAGCGGGAGGTCCTACGAGCAGTACTTC
.	TRBV6-5	.	TRBJ1-1	CASSYSTGQNTEAFF	TGTGCCAGCAGTTACTCGACAGGCCAGAACACTGAAGCTTTCTTT
.	TRBV30	.	TRBJ1-6	CAWSPGGSPLHF	TGTGCCTGGAGCCCCGGCGGGTCACCCCTCCACTTT
.	TRBV6-1	.	TRBJ1-3	CASSELRGNTIYF	TGTGCCAGCAGTGAACTAAGGGGAAACACCATATATTTT
.	TRBV30	.	TRBJ1-3	CALDRATGNTIYF	TGTGCCTTGGACCGGGCAACTGGAAACACCATATATTTT
.	TRBV5-1	.	TRBJ1-2	CASSLDRANYGYTF	TGCGCCAGCAGCTTGGACAGGGCTAACTATGGCTACACCTTC
TRBD1	TRBV9	.	TRBJ1-6	CASSVGRGGQGSFSPLHF	TGTGCCAGCAGCGTAGGTAGGGGGGGACAGGGAAGTTTTTCACCCCTCCACTTT
.	TRBV30	.	TRBJ1-1	CAWSVLGHPDVSTEAFF	TGTGCCTGGAGTGTACTGGGACACCCGGACGTCTCCACTGAAGCTTTCTTT
.	TRBV7-2	.	TRBJ2-1	CASSLAQGTVNNEQFF	TGTGCCAGCAGCTTAGCGCAGGGGACGGTTAACAATGAGCAGTTCTTC
.	TRBV24-1	.	TRBJ2-5	CATSAPQRAGEETQYF	TGTGCCACCAGTGCTCCCCAGCGGGCCGGTGAAGAGACCCAGTACTTC
.	TRBV20-1	.	TRBJ2-1	CSASGGGLGEQFF	TGCAGTGCTAGTGGAGGGGGGCTCGGTGAGCAGTTCTTC
TRBD2	TRBV3-1/TRBV3-2	.	TRBJ2-3	CASSQDWAAGGTDTQYF	TGTGCCAGCAGCCAAGATTGGGCAGCGGGGGGCACAGATACGCAGTATTTT
TRBD1	TRBV19	.	TRBJ1-1	CASSKNPTGGVNTEAFF	TGTGCCAGTAGTAAAAACCCCACAGGGGGAGTGAACACTGAAGCTTTCTTT
.	TRBV7-5	.	TRBJ1-5	CVRSLHVQPQHF	TGTGTCAGAAGCTTACACGTGCAGCCCCAGCATTTT
TRBD1	TRBV10-1	.	TRBJ2-2	CASSGAGGAGELFF	TGCGCCAGCAGTGGTGCAGGGGGCGCCGGGGAGCTGTTTTTT
.	TRBV7-9	.	TRBJ1-4	CASSFYRSTNEKLFF	TGTGCCAGCAGCTTTTACAGATCAACTAATGAAAAACTGTTTTTT
.	TRBV30	.	TRBJ2-7	CAWSVPPQRAEQYF	TGTGCCTGGAGTGTACCCCCCCAGCGTGCCGAGCAGTACTTC
.	TRBV7-9	.	TRBJ1-1	CASSHSIGAFF	TGTGCCAGCAGCCACTCAATCGGAGCTTTCTTT
.	TRBV5-6	.	TRBJ2-3	CASRATSGPRADTQYF	TGTGCCAGCAGAGCTACCTCGGGACCCAGGGCAGATACGCAGTATTTT
TRBD1	TRBV19	once	TRBJ1-1	CASRTNRGNTEAFF	TGTGCCAGTCGTACCAACAGGGGGAACACTGAAGCTTTCTTT
.	TRBV3-1/TRBV3-2	.	TRBJ1-3	CASSPAGSSGNTIYF	TGTGCCAGCAGCCCGGCAGGGAGCTCTGGAAACACCATATATTTT
TRBD1	TRBV7-9	.	TRBJ1-1	CASSFVPGTGHTEAFF	TGTGCCAGCAGCTTCGTTCCCGGGACAGGGCACACTGAAGCTTTCTTT
.	TRBV7-2	.	TRBJ1-1	CASSLEVWDTEAFF	TGTGCCAGCAGCTTAGAGGTTTGGGACACTGAAGCTTTCTTT
.	TRBV2	.	TRBJ2-7	CASSEGSSYEQYF	TGTGCCAGCAGTGAGGGGAGCTCCTACGAGCAGTACTTC
.	TRBV25-1	once	TRBJ1-1	CASSDGHEAFF	TGTGCCAGCAGTGATGGGCATGAAGCTTTCTTT
.	TRBV11-3	once	TRBJ2-5	CASSLGLGTQYF	TGTGCCAGCAGCTTAGGTTTGGGGACCCAGTACTTC
.	TRBV12-3/TRBV12-4	.	TRBJ2-7	CASSRGQLYEQYF	TGTGCCAGCAGCCGCGGACAACTCTACGAGCAGTACTTC
.	TRBV7-9	.	TRBJ1-1	CASSWPENTEAFF	TGTGCCAGCAGCTGGCCAGAGAACACTGAAGCTTTCTTT
.	TRBV27	once	TRBJ2-5	CASSWRGRGGETQYF	TGTGCCAGCAGTTGGCGGGGGCGAGGTGGGGAGACCCAGTACTTC
TRBD1	TRBV14	.	TRBJ1-2	CASSHLGQTNYGYTF	TGTGCCAGCAGCCACCTGGGACAGACTAACTATGGCTACACCTTC
.	TRBV3-1/TRBV3-2	once	TRBJ2-2	CASSHWSPGELFF	TGTGCCAGCAGCCACTGGAGTCCCGGGGAGCTGTTTTTT
.	TRBV5-8	once	TRBJ1-5	CASSLRSQPQHF	TGTGCCAGCAGCTTGCGGAGTCAGCCCCAGCATTTT
.	TRBV5-1	.	TRBJ2-7	CASSGQPGTSYEQYF	TGCGCCAGCAGCGGGCAGCCGGGCACCTCCTACGAGCAGTACTTC
TRBD2	TRBV9	.	TRBJ2-6	CASSLLAGGMRGANVLTF	TGTGCCAGCAGCCTACTAGCGGGAGGAATGAGGGGGGCCAACGTCCTGACTTTC
.	TRBV6-5	.	TRBJ1-5	CASAFGDQPQHF	TGTGCCAGCGCTTTCGGTGATCAGCCCCAGCATTTT
.	TRBV7-9	.	TRBJ1-5	CASSLEHSNQPQHF	TGTGCCAGCAGCTTAGAACATAGCAATCAGCCCCAGCATTTT
.	TRBV5-4	.	TRBJ1-2	CASTPRWESGYTF	TGTGCCAGCACCCCGCGCTGGGAGAGCGGCTACACCTTC
.	TRBV6-1	.	TRBJ2-2	CASSGAGIANTGELFF	TGTGCCAGCAGTGGGGCGGGTATCGCGAACACCGGGGAGCTGTTTTTT
.	TRBV7-2	.	TRBJ1-5	CASSSDLHSNQPQHF	TGTGCCAGCAGCTCGGACTTACATAGCAATCAGCCCCAGCATTTT
TRBD2	TRBV7-9	.	TRBJ2-1	CASSLATMLAGGSDEQFF	TGTGCCAGCAGCTTAGCTACGATGCTAGCGGGAGGGTCGGATGAGCAGTTCTTC
.	TRBV30	.	TRBJ2-1	CAWDGTPLAIEQFF	TGTGCCTGGGACGGGACTCCCCTCGCGATTGAGCAGTTCTTC